This T cell receptor (beta chain) was retrieved from a study of neurological immune-mediated disorders. Study-level results: Private repertoires in all groups were suggested, as expanded clones shared no CDR3 amino acid sequences across subjects.

Libraries from sorted cells each used about a million CD4+ or CD8+ T cells. V gave up 3 bases and J gave up 4 bases, with 10 bases separating them. The CDR3 has 13 residues. Germline V gene lookup returns CDR1 SGDLS and CDR2 YYNGEE. This clonotype has a count of ten or more. Its antigen is unknown. With 10-nucleotide random UMIs included, cDNA was synthesized by 5'RACE. TCRdb processed the 5' RACE reads anew with MiXCR; each CDR3 protein has one entry. Of 52,000 or so distinct CDR3 sequences listed, 3.5% to 4% were seen once; the top ten hold 1.9%. The receptor's source is a woman between 35 and 50 years old with multiple sclerosis. The sequencing input was CD4+ T cells from blood. The chain couples TRBV9 to TRBJ1-2; no firm D call. The CDR3 bases are TGTGCCAGCAGCGCCGGACGGTCCTATGGCTACACCTTC. This gives the protein CASSAGRSYGYTF.